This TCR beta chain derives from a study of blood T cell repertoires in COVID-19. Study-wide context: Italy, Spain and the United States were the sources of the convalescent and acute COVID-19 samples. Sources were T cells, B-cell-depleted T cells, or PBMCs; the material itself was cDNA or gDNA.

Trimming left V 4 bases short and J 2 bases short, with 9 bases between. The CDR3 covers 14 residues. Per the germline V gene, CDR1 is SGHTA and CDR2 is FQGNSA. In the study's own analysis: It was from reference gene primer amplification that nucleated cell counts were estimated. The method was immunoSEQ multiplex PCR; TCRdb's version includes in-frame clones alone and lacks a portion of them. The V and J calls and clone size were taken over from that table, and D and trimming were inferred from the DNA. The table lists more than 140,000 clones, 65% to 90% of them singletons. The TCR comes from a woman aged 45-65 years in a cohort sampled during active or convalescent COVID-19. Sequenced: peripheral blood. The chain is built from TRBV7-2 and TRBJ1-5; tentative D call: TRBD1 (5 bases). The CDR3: CASSYTGRNQPQHF. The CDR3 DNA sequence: TGTGCCAGCAGCTATACAGGACGCAATCAGCCCCAGCATTTT.